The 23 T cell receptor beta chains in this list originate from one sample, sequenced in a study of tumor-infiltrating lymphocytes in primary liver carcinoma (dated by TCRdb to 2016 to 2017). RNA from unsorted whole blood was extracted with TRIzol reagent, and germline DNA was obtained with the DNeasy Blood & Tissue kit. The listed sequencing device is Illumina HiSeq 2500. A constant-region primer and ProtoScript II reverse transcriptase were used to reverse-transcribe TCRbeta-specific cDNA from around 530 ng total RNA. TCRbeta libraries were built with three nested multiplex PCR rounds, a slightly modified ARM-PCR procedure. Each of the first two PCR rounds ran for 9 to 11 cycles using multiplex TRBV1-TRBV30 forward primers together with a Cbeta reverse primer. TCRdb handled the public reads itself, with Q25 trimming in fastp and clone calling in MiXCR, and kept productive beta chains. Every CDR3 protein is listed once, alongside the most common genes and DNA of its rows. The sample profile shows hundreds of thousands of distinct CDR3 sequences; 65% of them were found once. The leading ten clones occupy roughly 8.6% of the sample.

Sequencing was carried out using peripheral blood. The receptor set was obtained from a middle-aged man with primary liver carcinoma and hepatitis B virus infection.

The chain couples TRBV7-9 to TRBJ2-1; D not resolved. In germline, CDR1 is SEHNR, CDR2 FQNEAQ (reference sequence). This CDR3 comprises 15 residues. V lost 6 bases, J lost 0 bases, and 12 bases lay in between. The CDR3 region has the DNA TGTGCCAGCAGACCACACCTGAGCTCCTACAATGAGCAGTTCTTC. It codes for CASRPHLSSYNEQFF.

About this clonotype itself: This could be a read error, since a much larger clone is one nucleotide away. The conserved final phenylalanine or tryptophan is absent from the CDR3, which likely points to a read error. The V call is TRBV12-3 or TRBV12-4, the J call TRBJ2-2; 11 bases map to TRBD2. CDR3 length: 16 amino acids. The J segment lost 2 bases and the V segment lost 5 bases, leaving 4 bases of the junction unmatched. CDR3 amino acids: CASSKGLAVNTGELFY. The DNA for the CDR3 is TGTGCCAGCAGTAAGGGACTAGCGGTTAACACCGGGGAGCTGTTTTAT.

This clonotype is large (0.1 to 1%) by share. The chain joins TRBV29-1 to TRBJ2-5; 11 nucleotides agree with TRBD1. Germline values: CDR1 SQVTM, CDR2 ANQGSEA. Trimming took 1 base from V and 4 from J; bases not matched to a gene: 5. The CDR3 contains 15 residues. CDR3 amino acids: CSVEADRGRAETQYF. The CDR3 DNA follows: TGCAGCGTTGAAGCGGACAGGGGGCGAGCAGAGACCCAGTACTTC.

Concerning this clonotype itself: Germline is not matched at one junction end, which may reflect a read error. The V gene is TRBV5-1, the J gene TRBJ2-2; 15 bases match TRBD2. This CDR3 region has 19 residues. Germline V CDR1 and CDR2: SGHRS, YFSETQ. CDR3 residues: CASSLPGTSGRTNTGELSF. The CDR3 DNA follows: TGCGCCAGCAGCCTACCCGGGACTAGCGGGAGGACGAACACCGGGGAGCTGTCTTTT. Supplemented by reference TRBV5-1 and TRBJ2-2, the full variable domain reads KAGVTQTPRYLIKTRGQQVTLSCSPISGHRSVSWYQQTPGQGLQFLFEYFSETQRNKGNFPGRFSGRQFSNSRSEMNVSTLELGDSALYLCASSLPGTSGRTNTGELSFGEGSRLTVL.

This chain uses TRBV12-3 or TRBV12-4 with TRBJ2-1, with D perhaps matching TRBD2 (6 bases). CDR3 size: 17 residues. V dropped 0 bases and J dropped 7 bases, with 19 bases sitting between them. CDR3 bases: TGTGCCAGCAGTTTAGCGCAAGGCGGGATGGTAAGGAATGAGCAGTTCTTC. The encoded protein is CASSLAQGGMVRNEQFF.

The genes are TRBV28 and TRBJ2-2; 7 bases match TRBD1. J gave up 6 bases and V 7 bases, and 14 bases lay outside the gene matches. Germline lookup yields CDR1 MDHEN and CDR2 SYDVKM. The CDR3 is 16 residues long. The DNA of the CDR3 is TGTGCCAGCATCCAGGCTGGTAGGGGGCTCTCCGGGGAGCTGTTTTTT. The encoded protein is CASIQAGRGLSGELFF.

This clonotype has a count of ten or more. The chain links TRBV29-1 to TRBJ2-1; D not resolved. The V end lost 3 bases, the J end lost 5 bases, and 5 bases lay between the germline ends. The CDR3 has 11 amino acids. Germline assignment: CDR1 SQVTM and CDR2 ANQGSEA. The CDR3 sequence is CSVDYDNEQFF. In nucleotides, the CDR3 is TGCAGCGTTGACTACGACAATGAGCAGTTCTTC.

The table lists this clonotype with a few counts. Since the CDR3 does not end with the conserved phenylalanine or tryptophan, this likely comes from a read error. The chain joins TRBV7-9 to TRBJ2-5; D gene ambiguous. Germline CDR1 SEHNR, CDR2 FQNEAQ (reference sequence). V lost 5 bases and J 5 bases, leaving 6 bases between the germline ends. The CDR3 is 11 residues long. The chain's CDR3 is CASSNMETQYS. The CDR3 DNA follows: TGTGCCAGCAGCAATATGGAGACCCAGTACTCC.

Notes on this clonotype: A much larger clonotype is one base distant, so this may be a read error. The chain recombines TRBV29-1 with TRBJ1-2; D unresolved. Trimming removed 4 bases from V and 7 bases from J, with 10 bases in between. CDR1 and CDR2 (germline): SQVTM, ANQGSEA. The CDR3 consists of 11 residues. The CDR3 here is CSVASDCGYTF. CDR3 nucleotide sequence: TGCAGCGTTGCGAGTGACTGTGGCTACACCTTC.

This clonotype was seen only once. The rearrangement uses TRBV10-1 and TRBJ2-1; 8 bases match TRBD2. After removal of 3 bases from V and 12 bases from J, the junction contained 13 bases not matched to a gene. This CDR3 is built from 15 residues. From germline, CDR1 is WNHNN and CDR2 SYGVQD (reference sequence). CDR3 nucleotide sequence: TGCGCCAGCAGTGATATTCGCGGGAGGTTCGATGGGCAGTTCTTC. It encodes CASSDIRGRFDGQFF.

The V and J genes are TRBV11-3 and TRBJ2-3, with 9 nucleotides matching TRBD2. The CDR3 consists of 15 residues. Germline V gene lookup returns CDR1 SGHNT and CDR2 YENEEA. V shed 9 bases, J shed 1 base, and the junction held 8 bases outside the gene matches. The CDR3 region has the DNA TGTGCCAGTAGTTCTAGCGGGGTGTGCACAGATACGCAGTATTTT. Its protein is CASSSSGVCTDTQYF.

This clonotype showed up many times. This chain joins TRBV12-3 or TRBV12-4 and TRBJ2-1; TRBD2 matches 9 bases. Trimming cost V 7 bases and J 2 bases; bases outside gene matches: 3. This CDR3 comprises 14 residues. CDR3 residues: CASTRTSAYNEQFF. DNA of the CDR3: TGTGCCAGCACAAGGACTAGCGCCTACAATGAGCAGTTCTTC.

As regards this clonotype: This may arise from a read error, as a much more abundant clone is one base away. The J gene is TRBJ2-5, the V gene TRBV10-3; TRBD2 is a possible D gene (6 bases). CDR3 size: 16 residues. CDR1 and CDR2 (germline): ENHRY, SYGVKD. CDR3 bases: TGTGGCATCAGTGGTTCTAGGGTCTCCGGGGGAGAGACCCAGTACTTC. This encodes CGISGSRVSGGETQYF.

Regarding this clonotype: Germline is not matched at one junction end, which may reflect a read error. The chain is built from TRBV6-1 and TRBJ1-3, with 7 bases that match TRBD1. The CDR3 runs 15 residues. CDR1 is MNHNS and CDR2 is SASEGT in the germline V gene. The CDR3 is CASSGQGFSGNTICF. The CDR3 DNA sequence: TGTGCCAGCAGTGGACAGGGCTTCTCTGGAAACACCATATGTTTT.

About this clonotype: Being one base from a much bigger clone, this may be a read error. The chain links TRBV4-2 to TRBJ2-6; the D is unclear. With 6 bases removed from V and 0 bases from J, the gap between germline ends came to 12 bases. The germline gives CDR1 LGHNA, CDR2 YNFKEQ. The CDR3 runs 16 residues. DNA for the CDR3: TGTGCCAGCAGTCCCATAGGATTCTCTGGGGCCAACGTCCTGACTTTC. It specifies CASSPIGFSGANVLTF.

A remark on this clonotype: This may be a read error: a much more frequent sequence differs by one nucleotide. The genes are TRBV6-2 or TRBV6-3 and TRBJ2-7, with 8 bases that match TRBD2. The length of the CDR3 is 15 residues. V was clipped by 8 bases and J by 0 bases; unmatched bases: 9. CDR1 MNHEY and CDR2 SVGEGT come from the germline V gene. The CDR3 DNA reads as TGTGCCAGCGGACACACCGGGACTAGCTCCTACGAGCAGTACTTC. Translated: CASGHTGTSSYEQYF.

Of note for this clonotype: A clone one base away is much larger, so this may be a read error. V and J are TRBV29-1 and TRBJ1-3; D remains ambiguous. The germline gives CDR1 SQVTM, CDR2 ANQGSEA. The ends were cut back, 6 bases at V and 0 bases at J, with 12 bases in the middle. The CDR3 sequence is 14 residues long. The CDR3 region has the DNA TGCAGCGTGCCCAGGAGCCTCTCTGGAAACACCATATATTTT. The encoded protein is CSVPRSLSGNTIYF.

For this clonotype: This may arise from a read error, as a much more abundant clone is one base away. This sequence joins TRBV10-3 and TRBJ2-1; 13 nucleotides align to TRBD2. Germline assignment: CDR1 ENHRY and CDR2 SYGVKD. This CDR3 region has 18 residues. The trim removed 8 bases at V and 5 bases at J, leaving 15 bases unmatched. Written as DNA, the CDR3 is TGTGCCATCTGCCTCACAAGGACTAGCGGGAGTAGCCACAATGAGCAGTTCTTC. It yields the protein CAICLTRTSGSSHNEQFF.

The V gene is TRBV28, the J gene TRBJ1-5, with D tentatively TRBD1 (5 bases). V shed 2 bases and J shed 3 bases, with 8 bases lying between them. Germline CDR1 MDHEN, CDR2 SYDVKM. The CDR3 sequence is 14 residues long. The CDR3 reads CASSLPGTNQPQHF. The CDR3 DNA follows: TGTGCCAGCAGTTTACCAGGGACCAATCAGCCCCAGCATTTT. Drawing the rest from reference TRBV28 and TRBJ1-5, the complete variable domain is DVKVTQSSRYLVKRTGEKVFLECVQDMDHENMFWYRQDPGLGLRLIYFSYDVKMKEKGDIPEGYSVSREKKERFSLILESASTNQTSMYLCASSLPGTNQPQHFGDGTRLSIL.

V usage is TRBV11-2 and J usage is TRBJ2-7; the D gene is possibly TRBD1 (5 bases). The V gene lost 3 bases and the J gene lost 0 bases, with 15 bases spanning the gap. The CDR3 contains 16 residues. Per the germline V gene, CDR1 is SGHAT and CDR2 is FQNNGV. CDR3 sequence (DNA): TGTGCCAGCAGCTTGGCAGACAGTTTGACCTCCTACGAGCAGTACTTC. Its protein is CASSLADSLTSYEQYF.

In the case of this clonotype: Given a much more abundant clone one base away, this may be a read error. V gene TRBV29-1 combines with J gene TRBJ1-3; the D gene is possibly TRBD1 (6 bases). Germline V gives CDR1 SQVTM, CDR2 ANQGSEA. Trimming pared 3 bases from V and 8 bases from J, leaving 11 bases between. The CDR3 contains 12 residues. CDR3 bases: TGCAGCGTTGATAAGGGGGGAGACACCATATATTTT. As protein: CSVDKGGDTIYF. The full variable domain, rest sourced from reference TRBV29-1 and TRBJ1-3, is SAVISQKPSRDICQRGTSLTIQCQVDSQVTMMFWYRQQPGQSLTLIATANQGSEATYESGFVIDKFPISRPNLTFSTLTVSNMSPEDSSIYLCSVDKGGDTIYFGEGSWLTVV.

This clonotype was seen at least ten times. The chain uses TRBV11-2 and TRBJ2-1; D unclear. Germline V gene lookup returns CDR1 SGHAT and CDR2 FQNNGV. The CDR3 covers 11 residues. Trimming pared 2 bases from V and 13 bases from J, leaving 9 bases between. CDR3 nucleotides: TGTGCCAGCAGCTTAACCGGTCCCCAGTTCTTC. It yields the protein CASSLTGPQFF.

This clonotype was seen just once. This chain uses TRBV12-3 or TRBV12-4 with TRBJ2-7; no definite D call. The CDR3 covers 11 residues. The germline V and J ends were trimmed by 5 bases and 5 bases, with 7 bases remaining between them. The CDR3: CASSGCHEQYF. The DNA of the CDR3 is TGTGCCAGCAGTGGGTGCCACGAGCAGTACTTC.